These 12 T cell receptor beta chains share one sample of origin, sequenced in a study of cytomegalovirus exposure and HLA in healthy donors. In the PCR, 60 Vbeta and 13 Jbeta primers were used. Repertoires were generated with immunoSEQ multiplex PCR, while TCRdb's copy carries only in-frame clones and drops some. In the table there are around 85,000 clones, 80% of which are singletons. Sequencing used PBMCs. The receptors come from a male donor in good health and CMV-seronegative.

The chain has TRBV18 and TRBJ2-7; D possibly corresponds to TRBD1 (5 bases). Germline V gene lookup returns CDR1 KGHSH and CDR2 LQKENI. Trimming shortened V by 6 bases and J by 3 bases, and 12 bases separated the two germline ends. The CDR3 loop spans 13 amino acids. CDR3 protein: CASSREDIYEQYF. The CDR3 nucleotides read TGTGCCAGCTCTAGAGAGGACATCTACGAGCAGTACTTC.

V is TRBV7-2 and J is TRBJ1-5; D uncertain. Germline lookup yields CDR1 SGHTA and CDR2 FQGNSA. The length of the CDR3 is 12 residues. Trimming removed 5 bases at V and 9 bases at J, with 11 bases between. This chain's CDR3 is CASSPPGGPQHF. In DNA, the CDR3 is TGTGCCAGCAGCCCCCCCGGAGGGCCCCAGCATTTT.

The chain links TRBV5-1 to TRBJ2-7; TRBD1 matches at 9 bases. Germline V CDR1 and CDR2: SGHRS, YFSETQ. Trimming removed 4 bases from V and 3 bases from J; junction bases left unmatched: 5. The CDR3 is 14 residues long. The CDR3 bases are TGCGCCAGCAGCGGGACAGGGTTCTTCTACGAGCAGTACTTC. This translates into CASSGTGFFYEQYF.

The CDR3 bases are TGTGCCATCCCCGATAACAGGGTTCATACCCCCGAATATTTT. It is translated as CAIPDNRVHTPEYF. This chain connects TRBV10-3 to TRBJ1-3; a possible D gene is TRBD1 (6 bases). This CDR3 spans 14 amino acids. From germline, CDR1 is ENHRY and CDR2 SYGVKD. V was trimmed by 8 bases and J by 15 bases, leaving 26 bases between them.

The chain carries TRBV6-1 and TRBJ2-7; 7 nucleotides agree with TRBD2. Losses at the gene ends were 6 bases for V and 4 bases for J; bases not matched to a gene: 9. CDR3 size: 14 residues. Germline-derived CDR1 and CDR2 are MNHNS and SASEGT. CDR3 DNA: TGTGCCAGCAGACTGGGCGGGAGTAGGTACGAGCAGTACTTC. It specifies CASRLGGSRYEQYF.

This chain uses TRBV9 with TRBJ2-1, with unresolved D. CDR1 and CDR2 from the germline V gene are SGDLS and YYNGEE. The CDR3 has 11 residues. Trimming cost V 5 bases and J 8 bases, with 8 bases left between them. The CDR3: CASSSVHEQFF. In DNA, the CDR3 is TGTGCCAGCAGTTCCGTTCATGAGCAGTTCTTC.

This clone was picked up one time. The chain uses TRBV27 and TRBJ1-5, with D perhaps matching TRBD1 (6 bases). Germline CDR1 MNHEY, CDR2 SMNVEV (reference sequence). Trimming took 6 bases from V and 7 from J, leaving 13 bases between them. CDR3 size: 13 residues. In DNA, the CDR3 is TGTGCCAGCAGCGACGTGCAGGGGCAGCCCCAGCATTTT. It codes for CASSDVQGQPQHF.

This clone was observed once. CDR3 loop: CASSPGQVLFNGYTF. DNA of the CDR3: TGTGCCAGCAGCCCGGGACAGGTCCTTTTTAATGGCTACACCTTC. This sequence joins TRBV9 and TRBJ1-2; 8 bases fit TRBD1. Germline V gene sequence: CDR1 SGDLS, CDR2 YYNGEE. CDR3 length: 15 residues. V was pared by 4 bases and J by 6 bases, with 11 bases of the junction left unmatched.

In regard to this clone: At the DNA level, this CDR3 is encoded by other sequences in the same sample as well. The J gene is TRBJ1-2, the V gene TRBV28; a possible D gene is TRBD1 (5 bases). Germline loops: CDR1 MDHEN, CDR2 SYDVKM. V was clipped by 1 base and J by 7 bases, with 10 bases between them. This CDR3 has 13 residues. The CDR3 DNA follows: TGTGCCAGCAGTTTATCGGGGGGTGGTGGCTACACCTTC. It translates to CASSLSGGGGYTF.

The chain couples TRBV15 to TRBJ2-7, with D perhaps matching TRBD2 (5 bases). Trimming pared 0 bases from V and 7 bases from J, leaving 10 bases between. Looked up from germline, CDR1 is LNHNV and CDR2 is YYDKDF (reference sequence). The CDR3 is made up of 13 amino acids. The CDR3 sequence: CATSRERVGEQYF. The CDR3 nucleotides read TGTGCCACCAGCAGAGAGAGGGTGGGTGAGCAGTACTTC.

The chain combines TRBV2 with TRBJ1-5, with TRBD1 as a possible D gene (5 bases). The CDR3 covers 14 residues. Trimming took 2 bases from V and 11 from J, leaving 16 bases between them. Germline V gives CDR1 SNHLY, CDR2 FYNNEI. The CDR3 is CASSEFGQGAAQHF. In DNA, the CDR3 is TGTGCCAGCAGTGAATTTGGGCAGGGTGCAGCCCAGCATTTT.

The rearrangement joins TRBV5-1 to TRBJ1-3; D is unresolved. Looked up from germline, CDR1 is SGHRS and CDR2 is YFSETQ. The CDR3 extends over 15 amino acids. Trimming pared 3 bases from V and 0 bases from J, leaving 10 bases between. The CDR3 is CASSSDWSSGNTIYF. CDR3 coding DNA: TGCGCCAGCAGCTCAGACTGGAGCTCTGGAAACACCATATATTTT. The variable domain in full, completed from reference TRBV5-1 and TRBJ1-3, reads KAGVTQTPRYLIKTRGQQVTLSCSPISGHRSVSWYQQTPGQGLQFLFEYFSETQRNKGNFPGRFSGRQFSNSRSEMNVSTLELGDSALYLCASSSDWSSGNTIYFGEGSWLTVV.